The following is a TCR beta chain sequence with its context. V shed 4 bases and J shed 6 bases, with 7 bases lying between them. Germline V gene sequence: CDR1 MNHEY, CDR2 SVGAGI. This CDR3 has 12 amino acids. The sample is drawn from a study of blood T cell repertoires in COVID-19. In the study overall: COVID-19 samples, acute and convalescent, were from the United States, Italy and Spain. T cells, B-cell-depleted T cells, or PBMCs supplied cDNA or gDNA.

Original processing notes: Amplification with reference gene primers provided the estimates of nucleated cell counts. Clones were sequenced by immunoSEQ multiplex PCR, and TCRdb holds only the in-frame ones, with some missing. That table supplies the V and J calls and clone size; D and trimming were determined from the DNA. Here the sample spans about 160,000 clones, 65% to 90% being singletons. Those enrolled in Seattle joined during active infection and were followed longitudinally afterward. The sequenced sample consisted of peripheral blood. This clonotype originated in a middle-aged woman with COVID-19, enrolled during active disease. The V gene is TRBV6-5, the J gene TRBJ1-5; D is unresolved. In DNA form, the CDR3 reads TGTGCCAGCAGTTCCGGGAGTCAGCCCCAGCATTTT. Translating gives CASSSGSQPQHF.